One sample yielded the 4 T cell receptor beta chains listed below, sequenced in a study of T cells in Graves' hyperthyroidism and ophthalmopathy. The source material, RNA transcripts, was used to amplify TCR beta CDR3 regions. During a first-round RT-PCR of the TCR CDR3, the HTBI primer set was used. TCRdb re-called the multiplex PCR reads through MiXCR, storing one row per CDR3 protein. The repertoire holds approximately 740,000 distinct CDR3 sequences, less than 15% seen once, with roughly 10% in the top ten. Specimen: blood. The source is a woman under 30 with Graves' hyperthyroidism.

This clonotype was counted at least ten times. The chain uses TRBV6-1 and TRBJ1-4; 9 bases are shared with TRBD1. V dropped 10 bases and J dropped 2; count of bases not matched to a gene: 14. CDR1 MNHNS and CDR2 SASEGT come from the germline V gene. CDR3 size: 17 residues. The CDR3 DNA follows: TGTGCCACTGGGGGCCGGGGACAGGGACGGACTAATGAAAAACTGTTTTTT. Amino acid sequence: CATGGRGQGRTNEKLFF.

This clonotype was seen ten or more times. The gene calls are TRBV6-5 and TRBJ2-7; 8 nucleotides agree with TRBD1. Germline V lookup: CDR1 MNHEY, CDR2 SVGAGI. Trimming removed 1 base from V and 7 bases from J; junction bases left unmatched: 12. This CDR3 has 16 residues. The CDR3 DNA sequence: TGTGCCAGCAGTTACTTGGCGCAGGGGGCTAGGAGTGAGCAGTACTTC. Translating it yields CASSYLAQGARSEQYF.

The V call is TRBV7-9, the J call TRBJ2-7, with TRBD2 as a possible D gene (7 bases). The CDR3 totals 15 residues. Deletions cut 5 bases from V and 4 bases from J, with 18 bases between. CDR1 SEHNR and CDR2 FQNEAQ come from the germline V gene (reference sequence). CDR3 in amino acids: CASSHTGGGSYEQYF. In DNA, the CDR3 is TGTGCCAGCAGCCACACGGGGGGCGGTAGTTACGAGCAGTACTTC.

This clonotype was detected many times. The chain combines TRBV27 with TRBJ2-7; TRBD2 aligns across 10 bases. Germline lookup yields CDR1 MNHEY and CDR2 SMNVEV (reference sequence). This CDR3 is built from 15 residues. Trimming cost V 3 bases and J 7 bases; bases outside gene matches: 9. The CDR3 protein is CASSFGLAGVSEQYF. For the CDR3, the DNA is TGTGCCAGCAGTTTCGGGCTAGCGGGAGTTAGTGAGCAGTACTTC.